These T cell receptor beta chains were read from a single sample in a study of blood T cells in healthy people across ages. TCRdb reprocessed the 5' RACE reads via MiXCR and lists one record per CDR3 protein. The profile shows around 580,000 distinct CDR3 sequences, around half of them singletons. Input material: blood. These receptor sequences come from a man older than 75 in good health. The CDR3 runs from the conserved cysteine through the conserved F or W. Each record gives: CDR3 protein, CDR3 DNA, V gene, J gene, clone size, D gene. The D gene is left open where the match is weak. Clone size appears in some rows only: once, few, many, or a class for an expanded clone.

CDR3aa: CATQGGAPYGYTF; CDR3nt: TGTGCCACCCAGGGGGGAGCGCCATATGGCTACACCTTC; v_gene: TRBV2; j_gene: TRBJ1-2; abundance: .; d_gene: TRBD1
CDR3aa: CSARDGGTANEKLFF; CDR3nt: TGCAGTGCTAGAGATGGGGGGACAGCTAATGAAAAACTGTTTTTT; v_gene: TRBV20-1; j_gene: TRBJ1-4; abundance: .; d_gene: TRBD1
CDR3aa: CSVQRQGGETQYF; CDR3nt: TGCAGCGTTCAACGACAGGGTGGGGAGACCCAGTACTTC; v_gene: TRBV29-1; j_gene: TRBJ2-5; abundance: few; d_gene: TRBD1
CDR3aa: CATSMRGGSSYNEQFF; CDR3nt: TGTGCCACCAGCATGAGGGGGGGAAGCTCCTACAATGAGCAGTTCTTC; v_gene: TRBV15; j_gene: TRBJ2-1; abundance: few; d_gene: .
CDR3aa: CASRAKAGGSQETQYF; CDR3nt: TGCGCCAGCAGGGCGAAAGCGGGGGGGTCTCAAGAGACCCAGTACTTC; v_gene: TRBV5-1; j_gene: TRBJ2-5; abundance: .; d_gene: TRBD2
CDR3aa: CSTVGAGVDQFF; CDR3nt: TGCAGCACCGTTGGAGCGGGAGTAGACCAGTTCTTC; v_gene: TRBV29-1; j_gene: TRBJ2-1; abundance: .; d_gene: TRBD2
CDR3aa: CASSRFRGEADTQYF; CDR3nt: TGTGCCAGCAGCCGTTTCCGGGGGGAGGCAGATACGCAGTATTTT; v_gene: TRBV7-9; j_gene: TRBJ2-3; abundance: few; d_gene: TRBD2
CDR3aa: CASSSGQDYGYTF; CDR3nt: TGTGCCAGCAGCTCGGGACAGGATTATGGCTACACCTTC; v_gene: TRBV5-4; j_gene: TRBJ1-2; abundance: .; d_gene: TRBD1
CDR3aa: CASSQWTGLQETQYF; CDR3nt: TGTGCCAGCTCACAGTGGACAGGGCTTCAAGAGACCCAGTACTTC; v_gene: TRBV18; j_gene: TRBJ2-5; abundance: once; d_gene: TRBD1
CDR3aa: CASSLASSDEQFF; CDR3nt: TGTGCCAGCAGCTTAGCTTCTTCGGATGAGCAGTTCTTC; v_gene: TRBV7-2; j_gene: TRBJ2-1; abundance: few; d_gene: .
CDR3aa: CSASPQGPMNEQFF; CDR3nt: TGCAGTGCTAGCCCCCAGGGTCCGATGAATGAGCAGTTCTTC; v_gene: TRBV20-1; j_gene: TRBJ2-1; abundance: .; d_gene: .
CDR3aa: CSAYRDSWGAFF; CDR3nt: TGCAGTGCGTATCGGGACAGCTGGGGTGCTTTCTTT; v_gene: TRBV20-1; j_gene: TRBJ1-1; abundance: .; d_gene: TRBD1
CDR3aa: CAGSSRRGDEQFF; CDR3nt: TGTGCCGGCAGCTCTCGGAGGGGTGATGAGCAGTTCTTC; v_gene: TRBV7-9; j_gene: TRBJ2-1; abundance: .; d_gene: .
CDR3aa: CASSGGTGDVLTTDTQYF; CDR3nt: TGTGCCAGCAGTGGTGGGACAGGCGACGTCCTTACCACAGATACGCAGTATTTT; v_gene: TRBV6-1; j_gene: TRBJ2-3; abundance: .; d_gene: TRBD1
CDR3aa: CASRPPGLAGNEQFF; CDR3nt: TGTGCCAGCAGACCCCCGGGACTAGCGGGCAATGAGCAGTTCTTC; v_gene: TRBV6-5; j_gene: TRBJ2-1; abundance: many; d_gene: TRBD2
CDR3aa: CASSHGQGATGYTF; CDR3nt: TGCGCCAGCAGCCACGGACAGGGGGCGACTGGCTACACCTTC; v_gene: TRBV4-1; j_gene: TRBJ1-2; abundance: few; d_gene: TRBD1
CDR3aa: CASSVLAPYEQYF; CDR3nt: TGTGCCAGCAGCGTGCTCGCCCCCTACGAGCAGTACTTC; v_gene: TRBV5-5; j_gene: TRBJ2-7; abundance: .; d_gene: .
CDR3aa: CASSPISGTLYQPQHF; CDR3nt: TGTGCCAGCAGTCCAATCTCCGGGACCCTTTATCAGCCCCAGCATTTT; v_gene: TRBV7-2; j_gene: TRBJ1-5; abundance: few; d_gene: .
CDR3aa: CASSQRGRVTYEQYF; CDR3nt: TGTGCCAGCAGCCAACGGGGGAGGGTGACCTACGAGCAGTACTTC; v_gene: TRBV3-1; j_gene: TRBJ2-7; abundance: many; d_gene: TRBD2
CDR3aa: CASSRIPRTGGIYEQYF; CDR3nt: TGTGCCAGCAGCCGCATACCCCGGACAGGGGGGATCTACGAGCAGTACTTC; v_gene: TRBV6-6; j_gene: TRBJ2-7; abundance: many; d_gene: TRBD1
CDR3aa: CASSSMAGGTGELFF; CDR3nt: TGTGCCAGCAGTTCTATGGCGGGGGGCACCGGGGAGCTGTTTTTT; v_gene: TRBV6-5; j_gene: TRBJ2-2; abundance: many; d_gene: TRBD2
CDR3aa: CSATGTSGGEETQYF; CDR3nt: TGCAGTGCTACCGGGACTAGCGGGGGAGAGGAGACCCAGTACTTC; v_gene: TRBV20-1; j_gene: TRBJ2-5; abundance: .; d_gene: TRBD2
CDR3aa: CASSFEAGSYNEQFF; CDR3nt: TGTGCCAGCAGCTTCGAGGCAGGCTCCTACAATGAGCAGTTCTTC; v_gene: TRBV7-2; j_gene: TRBJ2-1; abundance: few; d_gene: .
CDR3aa: CASSRPGPLGQFF; CDR3nt: TGTGCCAGCAGCCGCCCAGGACCCCTGGGGCAGTTCTTC; v_gene: TRBV14; j_gene: TRBJ2-1; abundance: few; d_gene: .
CDR3aa: CTSSRGAGLYNEQFF; CDR3nt: TGTACCAGCAGCCGTGGGGCAGGGTTATACAATGAGCAGTTCTTC; v_gene: TRBV7-9; j_gene: TRBJ2-1; abundance: .; d_gene: .
CDR3aa: CASSFTAGPSDTQYF; CDR3nt: TGTGCCAGCAGCTTTACGGCGGGTCCCTCAGATACGCAGTATTTT; v_gene: TRBV7-8; j_gene: TRBJ2-3; abundance: .; d_gene: .
CDR3aa: CSADPLGALSGREQFF; CDR3nt: TGCAGTGCTGACCCCCTCGGGGCACTGAGCGGGAGGGAGCAGTTCTTC; v_gene: TRBV20-1; j_gene: TRBJ2-1; abundance: .; d_gene: TRBD2
CDR3aa: CSVEGRQGDEKLFF; CDR3nt: TGCAGCGTTGAAGGAAGGCAGGGAGATGAAAAACTGTTTTTT; v_gene: TRBV29-1; j_gene: TRBJ1-4; abundance: .; d_gene: .
CDR3aa: CSAREVPEIKLEGYTF; CDR3nt: TGCAGTGCTAGAGAGGTCCCAGAAATAAAACTGGAGGGCTACACCTTC; v_gene: TRBV20-1; j_gene: TRBJ1-2; abundance: .; d_gene: .
CDR3aa: CASSVAPSTDTQYF; CDR3nt: TGTGCCAGCAGCGTAGCTCCCAGCACAGATACGCAGTATTTT; v_gene: TRBV7-9; j_gene: TRBJ2-3; abundance: .; d_gene: .
CDR3aa: CASSSSRVTETQYF; CDR3nt: TGTGCCAGCAGCTCGTCTAGAGTTACGGAGACCCAGTACTTC; v_gene: TRBV7-2; j_gene: TRBJ2-5; abundance: few; d_gene: .
CDR3aa: CASSHDLDGSSYNEQFF; CDR3nt: TGCGCCAGCAGCCACGATTTGGACGGGAGCTCCTACAATGAGCAGTTCTTC; v_gene: TRBV4-1; j_gene: TRBJ2-1; abundance: few; d_gene: .
CDR3aa: CASSPGNSYNEQFF; CDR3nt: TGTGCCAGCAGTCCAGGCAACTCCTACAATGAGCAGTTCTTC; v_gene: TRBV7-9; j_gene: TRBJ2-1; abundance: .; d_gene: .
CDR3aa: CASSYSGDRGAYNEQFF; CDR3nt: TGTGCCAGCAGTTACAGTGGGGACAGGGGAGCCTACAATGAGCAGTTCTTC; v_gene: TRBV6-5; j_gene: TRBJ2-1; abundance: few; d_gene: TRBD1
CDR3aa: CASSVGTSGTYEQYF; CDR3nt: TGCGCCAGCAGCGTGGGGACTAGCGGGACCTACGAGCAGTACTTC; v_gene: TRBV5-1; j_gene: TRBJ2-7; abundance: .; d_gene: TRBD2
CDR3aa: CASSLTTGEKLFF; CDR3nt: TGTGCCAGCAGTCTAACGACAGGGGAAAAACTGTTTTTT; v_gene: TRBV12-3/TRBV12-4; j_gene: TRBJ1-4; abundance: many; d_gene: TRBD1
CDR3aa: CSAREGLAGKNEQYF; CDR3nt: TGCAGTGCTAGAGAGGGACTAGCGGGAAAGAACGAGCAGTACTTC; v_gene: TRBV20-1; j_gene: TRBJ2-7; abundance: .; d_gene: TRBD2
CDR3aa: CSVGQGLYEQFF; CDR3nt: TGCAGCGTCGGACAGGGCCTCTACGAGCAGTTCTTC; v_gene: TRBV29-1; j_gene: TRBJ2-1; abundance: .; d_gene: TRBD1
CDR3aa: CASSKTPTAGLTDTQYF; CDR3nt: TGTGCCAGCAGCAAGACACCGACAGCGGGCCTTACAGATACGCAGTATTTT; v_gene: TRBV11-2; j_gene: TRBJ2-3; abundance: .; d_gene: .
CDR3aa: CASQGGVADTQYF; CDR3nt: TGTGCCAGCCAGGGGGGGGTGGCAGATACGCAGTATTTT; v_gene: TRBV6-5; j_gene: TRBJ2-3; abundance: few; d_gene: .
CDR3aa: CASSSGRTQYF; CDR3nt: TGTGCCAGCAGTTCGGGACGGACGCAGTATTTT; v_gene: TRBV6-2/TRBV6-3; j_gene: TRBJ2-3; abundance: .; d_gene: .
CDR3aa: CASSPSPSSNYGYTF; CDR3nt: TGTGCCAGCAGCCCATCCCCCAGTTCTAACTATGGCTACACCTTC; v_gene: TRBV7-2; j_gene: TRBJ1-2; abundance: few; d_gene: .
CDR3aa: CASSKGRNTQYF; CDR3nt: TGTGCCAGCAGTAAAGGGAGAAATACGCAGTATTTT; v_gene: TRBV27; j_gene: TRBJ2-3; abundance: few; d_gene: .
CDR3aa: CASSLGVRGRGTDTQYF; CDR3nt: TGTGCCAGCAGCTTGGGGGTACGGGGCCGGGGCACAGATACGCAGTATTTT; v_gene: TRBV5-5; j_gene: TRBJ2-3; abundance: .; d_gene: .
CDR3aa: CAWSVPGTSPLHF; CDR3nt: TGTGCCTGGAGTGTACCAGGGACCTCACCCCTCCACTTT; v_gene: TRBV30; j_gene: TRBJ1-6; abundance: few; d_gene: .
CDR3aa: CASSLSGPDTQYF; CDR3nt: TGTGCCAGCAGTTTATCTGGGCCAGATACGCAGTATTTT; v_gene: TRBV28; j_gene: TRBJ2-3; abundance: .; d_gene: .
CDR3aa: CASRSEHSNLNYGYTF; CDR3nt: TGTGCCAGCAGGTCTGAGCACAGCAACCTTAACTATGGCTACACCTTC; v_gene: TRBV3-1; j_gene: TRBJ1-2; abundance: .; d_gene: .